This entry concerns a single T cell receptor (beta chain). Antigen unknown. This specimen comes from a study of response to subunit inactivated influenza vaccine. Study conclusions and caveats: The study's authors posited that every seasonal influenza vaccination enlists few new T cells.

CDR1 is ENHRY and CDR2 is SYGVKD in the germline V gene. With 5 bases removed from V and 0 bases from J, the gap between germline ends came to 7 bases. The CDR3 length is 14 residues. One entry per CDR3 protein, called by TCRdb with MiXCR from the RT-PCR reads. The sample consists of some 850,000 distinct CDR3 sequences, approximately 17% of them appearing once. The specimen comprised PBMCs from blood, sampled approximately 5 days after vaccination. The receptor's source is a man between 45 and 60 years old who received an inactivated influenza vaccine. This chain uses TRBV10-3 with TRBJ2-2, with D unresolved. Written as DNA, the CDR3 is TGTGCCATCAGTTCGAATCCGAACACCGGGGAGCTGTTTTTT. Amino acid sequence: CAISSNPNTGELFF.